This TCR beta chain was observed in a study of PD-1 blockade in classical Hodgkin lymphoma. General study results and limits: Excluded were patients who started nivolumab under 1 year after ASCT, a group that had lower diversity. Complete responders entered with baseline diversity on par with newly diagnosed patients, the results showed. Prior therapy or disease activity may underlie the repertoire differences, whose causes remain undefined.

Trimming pared 4 bases from V and 5 bases from J, leaving 18 bases between. This CDR3 region has 16 residues. CDR1 and CDR2 from the germline V gene are SGHTA and FQGNSA. This clone appeared a single time. Its antigen remains unknown. The time point: cycle 4 day 1 (C4D1), after 6 weeks of nivolumab. Each and every patient relapsed after autologous stem cell transplantation, and patients got differing brentuximab vedotin exposure. Patients' outcomes at their best amounted to complete response, partial response or progressive disease. This table comes from immunoSEQ multiplex PCR, and its TCRdb copy is limited to in-frame clones, with some not included. Of around 20,000 clones in the sample, approximately 77% were seen once.

V gene TRBV7-2 combines with J gene TRBJ1-3; tentatively, D is TRBD1 (6 bases). The TCR originated in a human donor with classical Hodgkin lymphoma. The sample in question was peripheral blood mononuclear cells (PBMCs), obtained before the fourth cycle of nivolumab. The CDR3 spells CASSSSKDSTRNTIYF. In DNA, the CDR3 is TGTGCCAGCAGCTCTTCAAAGGACAGTACAAGAAACACCATATATTTT.